This T cell receptor (beta chain) is drawn from a study of identical twins. Study findings and constraints: Zero-insertion findings could be partly confounded by invariant cells (MAIT and iNKT cells). Whereas memory repertoires showed no such difference, abundant cord blood beta clonotypes carried fewer insertions.

From germline, CDR1 is ENHRY and CDR2 SYGVKD. With 6 bases removed from V and 4 bases from J, the gap between germline ends came to 13 bases. The CDR3 covers 13 residues. A universal primer site was added by template switching, and unique molecular identifiers were carried by the cDNA. TCRdb re-called the 5' RACE reads with MiXCR, one entry per CDR3 protein. The data show 250,000 or so distinct CDR3 sequences, around 8.3% seen once. This clonotype came up a few times. Its antigen is still unknown. These sequences were also reported in another study, on yellow fever vaccine responses in identical twins.

This receptor was identified in a woman younger than 30 in good health. Sequencing was done on a sample of CD8+ T cells sorted from blood. The chain joins TRBV10-3 to TRBJ2-7; D may be TRBD1 (6 bases). The CDR3 DNA sequence: TGTGCCATCAGGGTCGACAGGCGGTACGAGCAGTACTTC. It translates to CAIRVDRRYEQYF.